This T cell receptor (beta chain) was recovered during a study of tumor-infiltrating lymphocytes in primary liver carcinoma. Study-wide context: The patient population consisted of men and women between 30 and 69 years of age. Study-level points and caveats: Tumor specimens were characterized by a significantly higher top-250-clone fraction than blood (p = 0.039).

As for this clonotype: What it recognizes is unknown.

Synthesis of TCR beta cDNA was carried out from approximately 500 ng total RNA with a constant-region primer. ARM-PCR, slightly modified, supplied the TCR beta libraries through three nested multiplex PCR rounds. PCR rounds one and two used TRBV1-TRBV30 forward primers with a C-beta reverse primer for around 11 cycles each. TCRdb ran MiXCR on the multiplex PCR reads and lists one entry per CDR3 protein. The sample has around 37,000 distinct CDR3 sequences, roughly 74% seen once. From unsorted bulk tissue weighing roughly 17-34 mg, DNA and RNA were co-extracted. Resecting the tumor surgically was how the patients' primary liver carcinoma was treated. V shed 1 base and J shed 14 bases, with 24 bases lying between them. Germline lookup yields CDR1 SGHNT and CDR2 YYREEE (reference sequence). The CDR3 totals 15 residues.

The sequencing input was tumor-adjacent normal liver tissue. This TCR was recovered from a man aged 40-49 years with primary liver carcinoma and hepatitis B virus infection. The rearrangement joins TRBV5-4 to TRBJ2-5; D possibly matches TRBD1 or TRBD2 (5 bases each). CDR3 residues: CASSLNGDGQGTEYF. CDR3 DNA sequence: TGTGCCAGCAGCTTGAACGGGGACGGCCAAGGGACCGAATACTTC.